One T cell receptor beta chain is described in this entry. Its target is not known. Resections that were taken during corrective heart surgery supplied the thymus tissue. Donation came from healthy Finnish infants having corrective surgery for congenital heart defects. Germline V CDR1 and CDR2: LGHNA, YSLEER. Between the trimmed V and J ends, which lost 2 bases and 0 bases, there was a span of 5 bases. This CDR3 spans 14 amino acids. This record comes from a study of human thymus T cells. Assay used: immunoSEQ multiplex PCR; TCRdb lists only in-frame clones, some missing. This table has tens of thousands of clones, roughly 95% appearing once. Whole-study findings and limits: Related research reported highly overlapping thymic repertoires among unrelated individuals. The authors found apparently biased V and J gene usage in thymic and blood repertoires.

The V call is TRBV4-3, the J call TRBJ2-1; D remains ambiguous. Source material: thymus tissue. This TCR was recovered from a girl under three years old with a congenital heart defect but otherwise immunologically healthy. For the CDR3, the DNA is TGCGCCAGCAGCCAAAGGAGCTCCTACAATGAGCAGTTCTTC. Translated: CASSQRSSYNEQFF.